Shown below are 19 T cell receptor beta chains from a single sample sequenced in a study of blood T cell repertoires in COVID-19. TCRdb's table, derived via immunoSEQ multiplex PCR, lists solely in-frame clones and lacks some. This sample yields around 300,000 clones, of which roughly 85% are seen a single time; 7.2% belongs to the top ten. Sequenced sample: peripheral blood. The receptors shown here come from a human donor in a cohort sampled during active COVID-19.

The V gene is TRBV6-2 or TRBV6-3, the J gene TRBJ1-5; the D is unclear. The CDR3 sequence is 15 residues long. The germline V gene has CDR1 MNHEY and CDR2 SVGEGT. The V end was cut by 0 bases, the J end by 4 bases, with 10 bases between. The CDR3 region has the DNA TGTGCCAGCAGTTACTCGACACAGCTTAATCAGCCCCAGCATTTT. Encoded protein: CASSYSTQLNQPQHF.

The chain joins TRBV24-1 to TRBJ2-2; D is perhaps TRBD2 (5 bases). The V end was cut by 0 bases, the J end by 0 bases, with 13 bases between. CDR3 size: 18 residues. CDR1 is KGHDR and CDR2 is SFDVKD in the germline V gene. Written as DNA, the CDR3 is TGTGCCACCAGTGATTTGATTCTGCCGGGATCGAACACCGGGGAGCTGTTTTTT. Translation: CATSDLILPGSNTGELFF.

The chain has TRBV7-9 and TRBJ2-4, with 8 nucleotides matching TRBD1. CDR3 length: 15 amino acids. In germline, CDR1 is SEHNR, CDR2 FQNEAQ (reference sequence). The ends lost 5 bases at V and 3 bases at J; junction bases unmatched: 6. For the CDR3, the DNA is TGTGCCAGCAGCCCCGGGACAGGCGGCAAAAACATTCAGTACTTC. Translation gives CASSPGTGGKNIQYF. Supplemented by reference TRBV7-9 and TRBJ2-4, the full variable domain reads DTGVSQNPRHKITKRGQNVTFRCDPISEHNRLYWYRQTLGQGPEFLTYFQNEAQLEKSRLLSDRFSAERPKGSFSTLEIQRTEQGDSAMYLCASSPGTGGKNIQYFGAGTRLSVL.

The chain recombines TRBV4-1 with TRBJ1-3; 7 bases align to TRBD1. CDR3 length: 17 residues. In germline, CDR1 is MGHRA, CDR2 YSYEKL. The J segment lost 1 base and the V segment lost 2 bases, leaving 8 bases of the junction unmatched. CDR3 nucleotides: TGCGCCAGCAGCCAACGACAGGGATCAAATTCTGGAAACACCATATATTTT. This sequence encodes CASSQRQGSNSGNTIYF.

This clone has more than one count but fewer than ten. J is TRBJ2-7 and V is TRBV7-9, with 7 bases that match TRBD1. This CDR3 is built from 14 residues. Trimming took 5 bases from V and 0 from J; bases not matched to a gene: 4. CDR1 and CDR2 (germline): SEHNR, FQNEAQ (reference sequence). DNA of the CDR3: TGTGCCAGCAGCCACCGGGACAGCTCCTACGAGCAGTACTTC. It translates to CASSHRDSSYEQYF.

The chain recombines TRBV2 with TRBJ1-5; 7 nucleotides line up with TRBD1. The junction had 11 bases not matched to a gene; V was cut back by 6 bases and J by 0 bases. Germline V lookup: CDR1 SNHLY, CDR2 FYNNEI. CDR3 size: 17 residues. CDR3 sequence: CASRYLGTDFSNQPQHF. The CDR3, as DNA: TGTGCCAGCAGATATTTAGGGACAGACTTTAGCAATCAGCCCCAGCATTTT.

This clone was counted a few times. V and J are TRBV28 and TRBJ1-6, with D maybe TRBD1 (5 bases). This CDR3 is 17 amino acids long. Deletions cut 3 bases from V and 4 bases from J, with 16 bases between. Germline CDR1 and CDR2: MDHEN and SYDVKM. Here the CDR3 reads CASSFRQQTLYNSPLHF. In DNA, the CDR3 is TGTGCCAGCAGTTTTAGACAGCAGACCCTGTATAATTCACCCCTCCACTTT. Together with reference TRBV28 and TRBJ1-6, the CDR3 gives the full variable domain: DVKVTQSSRYLVKRTGEKVFLECVQDMDHENMFWYRQDPGLGLRLIYFSYDVKMKEKGDIPEGYSVSREKKERFSLILESASTNQTSMYLCASSFRQQTLYNSPLHFGNGTRLTVT.

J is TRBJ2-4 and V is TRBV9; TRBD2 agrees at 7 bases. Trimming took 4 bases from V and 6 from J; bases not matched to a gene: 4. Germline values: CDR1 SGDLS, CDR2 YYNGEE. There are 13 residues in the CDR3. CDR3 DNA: TGTGCCAGCAGCTCATCGGGAGGAAACATTCAGTACTTC. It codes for CASSSSGGNIQYF.

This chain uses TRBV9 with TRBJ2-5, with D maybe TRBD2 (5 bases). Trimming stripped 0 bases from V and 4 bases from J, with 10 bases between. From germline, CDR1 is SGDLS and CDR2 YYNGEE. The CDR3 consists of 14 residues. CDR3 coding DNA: TGTGCCAGCAGCGTAGGATCACTAGGAGAGACCCAGTACTTC. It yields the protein CASSVGSLGETQYF. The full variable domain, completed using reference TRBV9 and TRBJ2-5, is DSGVTQTPKHLITATGQRVTLRCSPRSGDLSVYWYQQSLDQGLQFLIQYYNGEERAKGNILERFSAQQFPDLHSELNLSSLELGDSALYFCASSVGSLGETQYFGPGTRLLVL.

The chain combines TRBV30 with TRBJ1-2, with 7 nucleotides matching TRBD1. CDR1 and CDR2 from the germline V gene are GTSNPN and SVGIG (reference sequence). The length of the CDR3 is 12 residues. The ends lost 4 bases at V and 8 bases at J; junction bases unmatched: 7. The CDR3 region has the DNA TGTGCCTGGACCCTGGACAGGCGGGGCTACACCTTC. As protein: CAWTLDRRGYTF. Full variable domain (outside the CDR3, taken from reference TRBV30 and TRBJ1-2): SQTIHQWPATLVQPVGSPLSLECTVEGTSNPNLYWYRQAAGRGLQLLFYSVGIGQISSEVPQNLSASRPQDRQFILSSKKLLLSDSGFYLCAWTLDRRGYTFGSGTRLTVV.

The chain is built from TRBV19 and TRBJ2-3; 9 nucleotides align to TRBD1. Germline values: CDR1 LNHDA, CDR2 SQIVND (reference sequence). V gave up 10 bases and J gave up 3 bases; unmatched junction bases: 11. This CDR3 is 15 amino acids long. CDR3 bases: TGTGCCACCACACAACAGGGGGCGCGGACAGATACGCAGTATTTT. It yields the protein CATTQQGARTDTQYF.

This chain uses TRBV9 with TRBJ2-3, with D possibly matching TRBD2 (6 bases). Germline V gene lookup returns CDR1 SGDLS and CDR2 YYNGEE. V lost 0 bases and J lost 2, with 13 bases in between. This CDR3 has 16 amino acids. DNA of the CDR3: TGTGCCAGCAGCGTAGAGACCGCGGGGATCACAGATACGCAGTATTTT. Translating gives CASSVETAGITDTQYF.

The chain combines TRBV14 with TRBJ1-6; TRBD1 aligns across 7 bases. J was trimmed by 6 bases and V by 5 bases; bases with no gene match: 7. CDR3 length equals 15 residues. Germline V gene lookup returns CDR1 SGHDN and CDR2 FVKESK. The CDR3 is CASSGVRDSNSPLHF. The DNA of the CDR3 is TGTGCCAGCAGCGGAGTCCGGGACAGTAATTCACCCCTCCACTTT. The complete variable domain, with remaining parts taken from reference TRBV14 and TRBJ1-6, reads EAGVTQFPSHSVIEKGQTVTLRCDPISGHDNLYWYRRVMGKEIKFLLHFVKESKQDESGMPNNRFLAERTGGTYSTLKVQPAELEDSGVYFCASSGVRDSNSPLHFGNGTRLTVT.

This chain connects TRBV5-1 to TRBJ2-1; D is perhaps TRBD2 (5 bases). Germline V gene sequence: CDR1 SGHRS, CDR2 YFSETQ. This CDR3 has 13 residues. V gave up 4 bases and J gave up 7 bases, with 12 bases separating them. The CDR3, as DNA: TGCGCCAGCAGCACAACTAGTAAGAATGAGCAGTTCTTC. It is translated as CASSTTSKNEQFF.

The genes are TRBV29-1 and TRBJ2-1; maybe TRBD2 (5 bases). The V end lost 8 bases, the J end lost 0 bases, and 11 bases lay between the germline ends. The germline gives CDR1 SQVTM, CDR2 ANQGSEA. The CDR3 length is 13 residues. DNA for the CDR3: TGCAGCATTAGGGAGAGCTCCTACAATGAGCAGTTCTTC. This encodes CSIRESSYNEQFF.

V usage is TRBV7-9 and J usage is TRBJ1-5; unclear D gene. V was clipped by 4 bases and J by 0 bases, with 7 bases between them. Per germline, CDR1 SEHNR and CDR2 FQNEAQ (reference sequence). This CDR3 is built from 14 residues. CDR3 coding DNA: TGTGCCAGCAGCTCCAGTCATAGCAATCAGCCCCAGCATTTT. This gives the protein CASSSSHSNQPQHF.

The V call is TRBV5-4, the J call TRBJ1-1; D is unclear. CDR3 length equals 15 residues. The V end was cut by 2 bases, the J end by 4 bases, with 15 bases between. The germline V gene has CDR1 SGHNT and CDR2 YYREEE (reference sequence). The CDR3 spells CASSFFFERSTEAFF. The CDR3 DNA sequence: TGTGCCAGCAGCTTTTTTTTTGAACGGAGCACTGAAGCTTTCTTT.

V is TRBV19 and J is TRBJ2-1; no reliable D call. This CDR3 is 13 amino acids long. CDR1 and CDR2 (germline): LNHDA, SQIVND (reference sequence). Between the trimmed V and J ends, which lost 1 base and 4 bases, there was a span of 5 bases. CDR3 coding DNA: TGTGCCAGTAGTATAGCCGTTTACAATGAGCAGTTCTTC. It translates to CASSIAVYNEQFF.

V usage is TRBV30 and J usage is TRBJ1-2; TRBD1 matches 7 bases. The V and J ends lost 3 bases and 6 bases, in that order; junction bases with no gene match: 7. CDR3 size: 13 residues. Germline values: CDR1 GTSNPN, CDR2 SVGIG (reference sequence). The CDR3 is CAWRDDRVDGYTF. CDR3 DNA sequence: TGTGCCTGGAGAGACGACAGGGTAGATGGCTACACCTTC.